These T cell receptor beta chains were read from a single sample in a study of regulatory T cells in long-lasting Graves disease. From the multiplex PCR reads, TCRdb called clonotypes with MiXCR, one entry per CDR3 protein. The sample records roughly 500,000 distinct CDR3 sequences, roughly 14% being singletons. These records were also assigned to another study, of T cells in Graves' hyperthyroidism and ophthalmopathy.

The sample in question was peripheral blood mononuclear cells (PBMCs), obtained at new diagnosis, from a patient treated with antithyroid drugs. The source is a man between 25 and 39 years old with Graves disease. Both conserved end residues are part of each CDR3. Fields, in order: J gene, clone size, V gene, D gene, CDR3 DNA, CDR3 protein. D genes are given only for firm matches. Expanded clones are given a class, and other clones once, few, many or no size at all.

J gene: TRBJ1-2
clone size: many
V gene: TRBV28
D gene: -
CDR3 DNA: TGTGCCAGCAGTTTATACATGGGGGACCCCTATGGCTACACCTTC
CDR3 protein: CASSLYMGDPYGYTF

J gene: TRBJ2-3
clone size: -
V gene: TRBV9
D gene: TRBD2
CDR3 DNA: TGTGCCAGCAGCGCGCTGAGGAGGGGCGGGAGTTCAGATACGCAGTATTTT
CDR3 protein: CASSALRRGGSSDTQYF

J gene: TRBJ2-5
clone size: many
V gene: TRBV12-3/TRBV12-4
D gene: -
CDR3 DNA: TGTGCCAGCAGTTTAAGGCAGACCCAGTACTTC
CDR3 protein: CASSLRQTQYF

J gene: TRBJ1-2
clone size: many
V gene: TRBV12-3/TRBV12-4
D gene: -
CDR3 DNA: TGTGCCAGCACCCCGGGGGACGGTAACTATGGCTACACCTTC
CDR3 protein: CASTPGDGNYGYTF

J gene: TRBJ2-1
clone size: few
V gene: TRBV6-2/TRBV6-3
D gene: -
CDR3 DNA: TGTGCCGCGGGGGCCGGGTGGGTTGAGCAGTTCTTC
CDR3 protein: CAAGAGWVEQFF

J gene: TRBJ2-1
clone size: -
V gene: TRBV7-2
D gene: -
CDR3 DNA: TGTGCCAGCAGCTTACAAGTCGGGTACAATGAGCAGTTCTTC
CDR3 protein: CASSLQVGYNEQFF

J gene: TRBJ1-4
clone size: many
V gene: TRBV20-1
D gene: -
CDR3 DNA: TGCAGTGCTAGGAGACAGTATAATGAAAAACTGTTTTTT
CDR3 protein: CSARRQYNEKLFF

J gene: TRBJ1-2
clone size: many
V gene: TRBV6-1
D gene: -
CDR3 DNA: TGTGCCAGCAGCGACCCGGGGAGCAGGGGCTATGGCTACACCTTC
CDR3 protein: CASSDPGSRGYGYTF

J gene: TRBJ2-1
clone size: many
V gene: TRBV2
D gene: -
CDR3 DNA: TGTGCCAGCAGAGACGGGACAATTTACAATGAGCAGTTCTTC
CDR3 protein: CASRDGTIYNEQFF

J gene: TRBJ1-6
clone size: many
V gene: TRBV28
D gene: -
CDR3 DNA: TGTGCCAGCAGCCCCTTAAGACAGGCCTTAAGGCTCGGACCCCTCCACTTT
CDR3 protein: CASSPLRQALRLGPLHF

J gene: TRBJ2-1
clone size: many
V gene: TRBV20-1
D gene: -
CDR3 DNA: TGCAGTGCTAGAGAGGACTCAATGGGGCAGTTCTTC
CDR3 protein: CSAREDSMGQFF

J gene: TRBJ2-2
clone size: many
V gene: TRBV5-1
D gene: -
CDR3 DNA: TGCGCCAGCAGCTTGTACGGGAACACCGGGGAGCTGTTTTTT
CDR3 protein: CASSLYGNTGELFF

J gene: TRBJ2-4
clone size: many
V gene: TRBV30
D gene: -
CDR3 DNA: TGTGCCTGGAGTGTAGAGGGATCCAAGTTGTACTTC
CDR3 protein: CAWSVEGSKLYF

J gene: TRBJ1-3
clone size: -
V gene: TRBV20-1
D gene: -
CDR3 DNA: TGCAGTGCTCCTACCACGGACAGCCGCTCTGGAAACACCATATATTTT
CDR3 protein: CSAPTTDSRSGNTIYF

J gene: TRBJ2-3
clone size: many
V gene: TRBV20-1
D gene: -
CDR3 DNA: TGCAGTGCTAGTTGGGGGCTAGCTGACCACACAGATACGCAGTATTTT
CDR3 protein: CSASWGLADHTDTQYF

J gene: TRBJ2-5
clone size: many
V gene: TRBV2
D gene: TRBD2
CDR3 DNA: TGTGCCAGCAGCGTGGGACTAGCGGGAGGAGAGACCCAGTACTTC
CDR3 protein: CASSVGLAGGETQYF

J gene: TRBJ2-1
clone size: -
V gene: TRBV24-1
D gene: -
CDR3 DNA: TGTGCCACCAGTGCTGCGCGGGCTAAAGGCTACAATGAGCAGTTCTTC
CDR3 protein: CATSAARAKGYNEQFF

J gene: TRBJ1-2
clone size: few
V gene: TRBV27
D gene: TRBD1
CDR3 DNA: TGTGCCAGCAGGACGGGACAGTTCCATGGCTACACCTTC
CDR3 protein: CASRTGQFHGYTF

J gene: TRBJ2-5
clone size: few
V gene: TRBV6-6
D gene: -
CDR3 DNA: TGTGCCAGCAGTTACTCGAGGCCCCTGGTTGAGACCCAGTACTTC
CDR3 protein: CASSYSRPLVETQYF

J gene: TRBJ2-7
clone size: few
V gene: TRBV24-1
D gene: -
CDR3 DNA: TGTGCCACCGGCGAGGGGGGGGAAGACGAGCAGTACTTC
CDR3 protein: CATGEGGEDEQYF

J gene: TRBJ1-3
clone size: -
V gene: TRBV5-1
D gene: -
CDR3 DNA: TGCGCCAGCAGCGTAGGAAACACCATATATTTT
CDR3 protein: CASSVGNTIYF

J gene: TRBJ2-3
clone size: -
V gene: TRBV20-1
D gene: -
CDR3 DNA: TGCAGTGCTAGAGCAGGGAACCCCACAGATACGCAGTATTTT
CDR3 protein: CSARAGNPTDTQYF

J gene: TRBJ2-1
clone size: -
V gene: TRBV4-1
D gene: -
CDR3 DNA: TGCGCCAGCAGCCGGCAGGGAGGCTCCTACAATGAGCAGTTCTTC
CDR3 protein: CASSRQGGSYNEQFF

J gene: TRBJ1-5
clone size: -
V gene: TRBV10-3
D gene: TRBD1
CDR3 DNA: TGTGCCATCCAGGGGGCCAACAATCAGCCCCAGCATTTT
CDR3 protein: CAIQGANNQPQHF

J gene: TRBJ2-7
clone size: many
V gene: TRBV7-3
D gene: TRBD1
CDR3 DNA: TGTGCCAGCAGTCAAGGGACAGGGGATATGAAGGGCTACGAGCAGTACTTC
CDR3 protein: CASSQGTGDMKGYEQYF

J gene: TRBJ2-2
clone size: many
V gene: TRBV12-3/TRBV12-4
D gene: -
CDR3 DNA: TGTGCCAGCAGCCACCTGGATCGGAGAGGAGGGCACGGGGAGCTGTTTTTT
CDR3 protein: CASSHLDRRGGHGELFF